The 3 T cell receptor beta chains listed next were all sequenced from one sample in a study of shared T cell receptors in the human thymus. Generated by immunoSEQ multiplex PCR, the TCRdb table keeps only in-frame clones and is missing some. The data show a few hundred thousand clones, around 93% seen once. The sequenced material came from thymocytes. These receptors were obtained from a human donor.

This clone has just one count. The gene calls are TRBV29-1 and TRBJ2-1; TRBD1 matches at 8 bases. V shed 2 bases and J 9 bases; nucleotides not matched to a gene: 18. CDR3 size: 17 residues. CDR1 SQVTM and CDR2 ANQGSEA come from the germline V gene. The CDR3 sequence is CSVESRTQGAQSSEQFF. The CDR3 nucleotides read TGCAGCGTTGAATCTCGAACTCAGGGGGCACAATCGAGTGAGCAGTTCTTC.

The chain has TRBV14 and TRBJ2-4; D is ambiguous. The CDR3 is 15 residues long. Germline-derived CDR1 and CDR2 are SGHDN and FVKESK. V was cut by 4 bases and J by 3 bases, with 13 bases left in between. The CDR3 DNA sequence: TGTGCCAGCAGCCTAGCTCGACCTGGCAAAAACATTCAGTACTTC. Encoded protein: CASSLARPGKNIQYF.

The CDR3 region has the DNA TGTGCCAGCAGTTTTTATGAAGATGATACCCCCGGAGAGCAGTACTTC. This sequence encodes CASSFYEDDTPGEQYF. The V and J genes are TRBV28 and TRBJ2-7; no firm D call. The germline gives CDR1 MDHEN, CDR2 SYDVKM. The CDR3 is made up of 16 amino acids. Trimming stripped 3 bases from V and 7 bases from J, with 22 bases between.